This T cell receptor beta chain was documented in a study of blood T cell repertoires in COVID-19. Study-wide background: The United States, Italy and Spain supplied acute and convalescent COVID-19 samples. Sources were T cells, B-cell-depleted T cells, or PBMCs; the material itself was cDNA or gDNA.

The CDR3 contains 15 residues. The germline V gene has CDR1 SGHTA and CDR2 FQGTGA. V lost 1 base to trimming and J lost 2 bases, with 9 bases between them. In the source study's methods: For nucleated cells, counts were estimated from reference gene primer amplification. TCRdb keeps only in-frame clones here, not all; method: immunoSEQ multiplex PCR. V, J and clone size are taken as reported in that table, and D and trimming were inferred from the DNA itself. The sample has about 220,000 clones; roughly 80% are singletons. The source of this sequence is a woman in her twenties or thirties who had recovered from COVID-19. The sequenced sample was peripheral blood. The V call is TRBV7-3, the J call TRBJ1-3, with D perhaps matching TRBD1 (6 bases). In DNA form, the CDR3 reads TGTGCCAGCAGCTTAATTGCAGGGGCTGGAAACACCATATATTTT. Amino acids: CASSLIAGAGNTIYF.